Below are 10 T cell receptor beta chains sequenced from a single sample in a study of vaccination and CD4 T cells after COVID-19. Cultured CD4+ T cell DNA underwent sequencing with the Oncomine TCR Beta short-read assay. TCRdb redid the calling of the PCR reads with MiXCR, one entry per CDR3 protein. This sample has more than 13,000 distinct CDR3 sequences; 30% occur once, and the top ten carry about 17%. These TCRs are of unknown antigen specificity. The treatment was: roughly 10-day PBMC culture with coronavirus spike peptide pools or control peptides (ViraFEST assay). The sample taken for sequencing was cultured CD4+ T cells from blood. The source is a human donor with COVID-19.

This chain links TRBV30 with TRBJ2-7, with a weak D call TRBD1 (5 bases). This CDR3 region has 13 residues. The V end lost 4 bases, the J end lost 5 bases, and 15 bases lay between the germline ends. Germline V gene data show CDR1 as GTSNPN and CDR2 as SVGIG (reference sequence). CDR3 residues: CAWTIQGTHEQYF. The CDR3 DNA reads TGTGCCTGGACCATCCAGGGTACGCACGAGCAGTACTTC.

The chain is built from TRBV5-1 and TRBJ1-2; D is perhaps TRBD1 (6 bases). From germline, CDR1 is SGHRS and CDR2 YFSETQ. Trimming stripped 4 bases from V and 4 bases from J, with 20 bases between. CDR3 length: 16 amino acids. For the CDR3, the DNA is TGCGCCAGCAGCCCCCGGGGGCCGGAGCGGGGCTATGGCTACACCTTC. Translated, it gives CASSPRGPERGYGYTF.

V is TRBV7-3 and J is TRBJ2-2; 7 nucleotides align to TRBD1. CDR1 and CDR2 (germline): SGHTA, FQGTGA. V lost 5 bases and J lost 4; bases outside the gene matches: 7. The CDR3 has 15 residues. For the CDR3, the DNA is TGTGCCAGCAGCCCAGACAGGGCTGGCACCGGGGAGCTGTTTTTT. Amino acids: CASSPDRAGTGELFF.

This clonotype was seen more than once but under ten times. The chain joins TRBV11-2 to TRBJ2-1; 13 bases are shared with TRBD2. The CDR3 has 16 residues. Germline CDR1 and CDR2: SGHAT and FQNNGV. The V and J ends lost 2 bases and 4 bases, in that order; junction bases with no gene match: 2. As DNA, the CDR3 is TGTGCCAGCAGCTTACGACTAGCGGGGGGATACAATGAGCAGTTCTTC. Translated, it gives CASSLRLAGGYNEQFF.

J is TRBJ1-2 and V is TRBV10-3; 9 bases are shared with TRBD1. Germline V gene sequence: CDR1 ENHRY, CDR2 SYGVKD. V lost 11 bases to trimming and J lost 7 bases; unmatched junction nucleotides: 5. The length of the CDR3 is 11 residues. DNA of the CDR3: TGTGCCGGACAGGGGTTTAGTGGCTACACCTTC. It yields the protein CAGQGFSGYTF.

The V gene is TRBV25-1, the J gene TRBJ2-5; no definite D call. CDR3 length: 14 residues. Trimming stripped 4 bases from V and 5 bases from J, with 14 bases between. In germline, CDR1 is MGHDK, CDR2 SYGVNS. CDR3 in DNA: TGTGCCAGCAGTGCTAGAATCCGGGCGGAGACCCAGTACTTC. This codes for CASSARIRAETQYF.

The J gene is TRBJ1-1, the V gene TRBV6-1; 8 positions agree with TRBD1. The CDR3 length is 15 residues. CDR1 is MNHNS, CDR2 SASEGT, per germline. V dropped 6 bases and J dropped 4; count of bases not matched to a gene: 10. As DNA, the CDR3 is TGTGCCAGCAGCCAACACAGGGGGATGAGCACTGAAGCTTTCTTT. This encodes CASSQHRGMSTEAFF.

V usage is TRBV5-1 and J usage is TRBJ2-3, with 8 bases aligning to TRBD2. The CDR3 contains 17 residues. In germline, CDR1 is SGHRS, CDR2 YFSETQ. Trimming removed 5 bases from V and 8 bases from J; junction bases left unmatched: 19. CDR3 region: CASRGTGTRPSSGTQYF. The DNA for the CDR3 is TGCGCCAGCAGAGGCACCGGGACTAGACCTTCTTCAGGTACGCAGTATTTT. Complete variable domain (other parts from reference TRBV5-1 and TRBJ2-3): KAGVTQTPRYLIKTRGQQVTLSCSPISGHRSVSWYQQTPGQGLQFLFEYFSETQRNKGNFPGRFSGRQFSNSRSEMNVSTLELGDSALYLCASRGTGTRPSSGTQYFGPGTRLTVL.

This CDR3 reads CASSRGGDRPQETQYF. DNA of the CDR3: TGTGCCAGCAGCCGGGGCGGGGACCGACCACAAGAGACCCAGTACTTC. J is TRBJ2-5 and V is TRBV27; perhaps TRBD2 as D (6 bases). Germline values: CDR1 MNHEY, CDR2 SMNVEV (reference sequence). The CDR3 has 16 amino acids. Trimming took 6 bases from V and 2 from J, leaving 19 bases between them.

The chain has TRBV11-2 and TRBJ1-1; D is perhaps TRBD1 (5 bases). The V and J ends lost 0 bases and 5 bases respectively, with 16 bases between them. The CDR3 contains 16 residues. Germline CDR1 SGHAT, CDR2 FQNNGV. CDR3 sequence: CASSLEFGKKGTEAFF. The CDR3, as DNA: TGTGCCAGCAGCTTAGAGTTTGGCAAAAAGGGGACTGAAGCTTTCTTT.